The 24 T cell receptor beta chains given below trace back to one sample, sequenced in a study of radiotherapy plus CTLA-4 blockade in lung cancer. Only in-frame clones appear in the TCRdb table, and some are missing; sequencing was by immunoSEQ multiplex PCR. The sample includes roughly 76,000 clones, nearly 75% of them seen just once. The input for sequencing was peripheral blood, taken from a patient treated with radiotherapy plus ipilimumab. The receptors were gathered from a human donor with non-small cell lung cancer whose response to radiotherapy plus ipilimumab could not be evaluated.

The rearrangement joins TRBV6-5 to TRBJ1-2, with a weak D call TRBD1 (6 bases). The CDR3 is 15 residues long. CDR1 MNHEY and CDR2 SVGAGI come from the germline V gene. Trimming cost V 2 bases and J 8 bases, with 18 bases left between them. The DNA for the CDR3 is TGTGCCAGCAGTTACCCAGGGGCCCGATTGGTAGGCTACACCTTC. Amino acids: CASSYPGARLVGYTF.

The chain joins TRBV7-2 to TRBJ2-7; TRBD2 matches at 9 bases. CDR3 length equals 14 residues. CDR1 is SGHTA and CDR2 is FQGNSA in the germline V gene. Germline trimming cut 2 bases from V and 6 bases from J; bases unmatched to any gene: 5. CDR3 DNA: TGTGCCAGCAGCTTACTTGGCGGGGGGGGCGAGCAGTACTTC. Encoded protein: CASSLLGGGGEQYF.

The chain is built from TRBV7-3 and TRBJ1-2, with 8 bases fitting TRBD1. Germline V lookup: CDR1 SGHTA, CDR2 FQGTGA. The CDR3 has 17 residues. V shed 1 base, J shed 3 bases, and the junction held 10 bases outside the gene matches. The CDR3 loop is CASSLMGGTGDDYGYTF. In DNA form, the CDR3 reads TGTGCCAGCAGCTTAATGGGCGGGACAGGAGATGACTATGGCTACACCTTC.

This clone was observed a handful of times. This chain links TRBV4-1 with TRBJ2-1, with 7 positions matching TRBD2. Trimming at V came to 4 bases and at J to 7 bases, leaving 4 bases not matched to a gene. CDR1 is MGHRA, CDR2 YSYEKL, per germline. This CDR3 is 13 amino acids long. CDR3 protein: CASSRDYQNEQFF. The CDR3, as DNA: TGCGCCAGCAGCCGGGACTATCAAAATGAGCAGTTCTTC.

The table lists this clone with a few counts. The rearrangement uses TRBV19 and TRBJ1-1; D gene ambiguous. The CDR3 has 13 amino acids. Between the trimmed V and J ends, which lost 3 bases and 13 bases, there was a span of 18 bases. Germline-derived CDR1 and CDR2 are LNHDA and SQIVND (reference sequence). CDR3: CASSIGSVQVGFF. The CDR3 coding sequence is TGTGCCAGTAGTATCGGATCGGTCCAGGTGGGTTTCTTT.

This clone was picked up one time. V gene TRBV29-1 combines with J gene TRBJ1-1; D is undetermined. Germline V lookup: CDR1 SQVTM, CDR2 ANQGSEA. The CDR3 sequence is 12 residues long. Deletions cut 0 bases from V and 4 bases from J, with 6 bases between. CDR3 in amino acids: CSVEDLVTEAFF. DNA of the CDR3: TGCAGCGTTGAAGATCTAGTCACTGAAGCTTTCTTT.

This chain joins TRBV4-3 and TRBJ1-6; TRBD1 matches at 10 bases. Germline V lookup: CDR1 LGHNA, CDR2 YSLEER. J lost 6 bases, V lost 4 bases, and 3 bases had no gene match. This CDR3 region has 15 residues. The chain's CDR3 is CASSPGTGANSPLHF. In nucleotides, the CDR3 is TGCGCCAGCAGCCCCGGGACAGGGGCTAATTCACCCCTCCACTTT.

This rearrangement joins TRBV27 to TRBJ1-5; TRBD1 matches 7 bases. Trimming at V came to 2 bases and at J to 1 base, leaving 8 bases not matched to a gene. The CDR3 runs to 17 residues. CDR1 MNHEY and CDR2 SMNVEV come from the germline V gene (reference sequence). The CDR3 loop is CASSLAAPGGSNQPQHF. The CDR3 DNA reads TGTGCCAGCAGTTTAGCTGCCCCAGGGGGAAGCAATCAGCCCCAGCATTTT.

The genes are TRBV7-6 and TRBJ2-1, with D tentatively TRBD2 (6 bases). Per germline, CDR1 SGHVS and CDR2 FNYEAQ. The length of the CDR3 is 13 residues. V was pared by 3 bases and J by 10 bases, with 13 bases between. CDR3 nucleotides: TGTGCCAGCAGCTTCTCCGGGAGCGGGGAGCAGTTCTTC. Translating it yields CASSFSGSGEQFF.

The CDR3 loop reads CASRQGFEKLFF. CDR3 bases: TGTGCCAGCAGACAGGGTTTCGAAAAACTGTTTTTT. J is TRBJ1-4 and V is TRBV25-1, with a weak D call TRBD1 (6 bases). Germline V CDR1 and CDR2: MGHDK, SYGVNS. This CDR3 comprises 12 residues. V was clipped by 6 bases and J by 8 bases, with 10 bases between them.

This sequence joins TRBV7-9 and TRBJ2-3; 11 bases are a match to TRBD2. Germline V gene data show CDR1 as SEHNR and CDR2 as FQNEAQ (reference sequence). V shed 3 bases and J 2 bases; nucleotides not matched to a gene: 4. CDR3 length: 16 residues. CDR3 loop: CASSFLLAGDTDTQYF. The CDR3 nucleotides read TGTGCCAGCAGCTTTCTACTAGCGGGAGACACAGATACGCAGTATTTT.

The chain combines TRBV10-3 with TRBJ1-4; tentative D call: TRBD1 (5 bases). Germline V gene lookup returns CDR1 ENHRY and CDR2 SYGVKD. The V and J ends lost 3 bases and 7 bases respectively, with 15 bases between them. This CDR3 spans 15 amino acids. CDR3: CAISEREGLGEKLFF. CDR3 DNA sequence: TGTGCCATCAGTGAACGGGAGGGGTTGGGTGAAAAACTGTTTTTT.

The rearrangement links TRBV18 to TRBJ2-5; D not certain. Trimming pared 5 bases from V and 5 bases from J, leaving 9 bases between. Germline V CDR1 and CDR2: KGHSH, LQKENI. The CDR3 sequence is 12 residues long. In DNA, the CDR3 is TGTGCCAGCTCAGAAGAACAGGAGACCCAGTACTTC. Its protein is CASSEEQETQYF.

This chain joins TRBV7-9 and TRBJ1-4; D might be TRBD1 (5 bases). Germline lookup yields CDR1 SEHNR and CDR2 FQNEAQ (reference sequence). The CDR3 loop spans 14 amino acids. V was clipped by 1 base and J by 8 bases, with 11 bases between them. The CDR3 DNA reads as TGTGCCAGCAGCTTAGGTCTGGGGCGCGAAAAACTGTTTTTT. Protein sequence: CASSLGLGREKLFF. Complete variable domain (other parts from reference TRBV7-9 and TRBJ1-4): DTGVSQNPRHKITKRGQNVTFRCDPISEHNRLYWYRQTLGQGPEFLTYFQNEAQLEKSRLLSDRFSAERPKGSFSTLEIQRTEQGDSAMYLCASSLGLGREKLFFGSGTQLSVL.

The chain combines TRBV5-1 with TRBJ1-1, with a possible D match to TRBD1 (6 bases). Germline V lookup: CDR1 SGHRS, CDR2 YFSETQ. The CDR3 is 13 amino acids. With 3 bases removed from V and 4 bases from J, the gap between germline ends came to 10 bases. The CDR3 nucleotides read TGCGCCAGCAGCTCAGGGGATTCCACTGAAGCTTTCTTT. Encoded protein: CASSSGDSTEAFF.

The rearrangement joins TRBV7-3 to TRBJ1-2, with 9 bases identical to TRBD1. The CDR3 has 16 amino acids. Germline CDR1 and CDR2: SGHTA and FQGTGA. V shed 1 base and J 7 bases; nucleotides not matched to a gene: 10. As DNA, the CDR3 is TGTGCCAGCAGCTTAATGCAAATGGACAGGGGAGGTGGCTACACCTTC. Translation gives CASSLMQMDRGGGYTF.

The sample holds a few counts of this clone. The rearrangement uses TRBV10-1 and TRBJ2-5; 7 positions agree with TRBD2. Germline CDR1 reads WNHNN; CDR2 reads SYGVQD (reference sequence). The CDR3 is 14 residues long. V dropped 6 bases and J dropped 2; count of bases not matched to a gene: 6. The CDR3: CASSSTGGQETQYF. The CDR3 DNA follows: TGCGCCAGCAGCTCAACGGGGGGTCAAGAGACCCAGTACTTC.

V usage is TRBV27 and J usage is TRBJ2-7; TRBD1 matches at 7 bases. Germline-derived CDR1 and CDR2 are MNHEY and SMNVEV (reference sequence). The CDR3 totals 15 residues. Germline trimming cut 2 bases from V and 3 bases from J; bases unmatched to any gene: 7. CDR3 in amino acids: CASSLRGQAGYEQYF. The CDR3 nucleotides are TGTGCCAGCAGTTTACGCGGACAGGCGGGCTACGAGCAGTACTTC.

The V call is TRBV5-1, the J call TRBJ2-7; TRBD2 aligns across 8 bases. The V gene's germline CDR1 is SGHRS and CDR2 YFSETQ. The CDR3 extends over 14 amino acids. V lost 7 bases to trimming and J lost 2 bases; unmatched junction nucleotides: 8. CDR3: CASEFGSGTYEQYF. DNA of the CDR3: TGCGCCAGCGAATTTGGTAGCGGGACCTACGAGCAGTACTTC. Full variable domain (missing parts from reference TRBV5-1 and TRBJ2-7): KAGVTQTPRYLIKTRGQQVTLSCSPISGHRSVSWYQQTPGQGLQFLFEYFSETQRNKGNFPGRFSGRQFSNSRSEMNVSTLELGDSALYLCASEFGSGTYEQYFGPGTRLTVT.

In its sample, this clone was seen a few times. The rearrangement joins TRBV18 to TRBJ1-4; D is unclear. CDR3 size: 14 residues. Trimming removed 1 base from V and 3 bases from J, with 6 bases in between. Germline assignment: CDR1 KGHSH and CDR2 LQKENI. This CDR3 reads CASSPQQANEKLFF. DNA of the CDR3: TGTGCCAGCTCACCACAACAAGCTAATGAAAAACTGTTTTTT.

The chain carries TRBV19 and TRBJ1-3; TRBD1 might be the D (6 bases). Germline values: CDR1 LNHDA, CDR2 SQIVND (reference sequence). This CDR3 is 12 amino acids long. The V gene lost 6 bases and the J gene lost 8 bases, with 11 bases spanning the gap. CDR3 in DNA: TGTGCCAGTAGATCCAGGGGTGACACCATATATTTT. Its translation: CASRSRGDTIYF.

CDR3 protein: CASSQAPRGATDTQYF. The CDR3 bases are TGCGCCAGCAGCCAAGCTCCCAGGGGCGCCACAGATACGCAGTATTTT. The J gene is TRBJ2-3, the V gene TRBV4-3, with D possibly TRBD1 on 6 matching bases. CDR3 length: 16 amino acids. Trimming shortened V by 1 base and J by 2 bases, and 13 bases separated the two germline ends. Germline V gene sequence: CDR1 LGHNA, CDR2 YSLEER.

The chain uses TRBV5-1 and TRBJ2-3; 9 bases map to TRBD2. J was trimmed by 3 bases and V by 5 bases; bases with no gene match: 4. The CDR3 length is 14 residues. CDR1 SGHRS and CDR2 YFSETQ come from the germline V gene. The CDR3 reads CASRLAGATDTQYF. The CDR3 DNA is TGCGCCAGCAGATTAGCGGGGGCTACAGATACGCAGTATTTT.

The J gene is TRBJ2-1, the V gene TRBV7-6, with 7 bases lining up with TRBD2. This CDR3 contains 14 residues. CDR1 is SGHVS, CDR2 FNYEAQ, per germline. The V and J ends lost 5 bases and 8 bases, in that order; junction bases with no gene match: 9. The CDR3 region has the DNA TGTGCCAGCAGCGCCGGTCTAGCGGTCCATGAGCAGTTCTTC. This translates into CASSAGLAVHEQFF.